A selection of T cell receptor beta chains follows, all from one sample in a study of Ad26.COV2.S vaccination and SARS-CoV-2 variants. Here immunoSEQ multiplex PCR was the method, and the copy in TCRdb shows in-frame clones only, minus some. This table holds 350,000 to 500,000 clones, 89% found once. This material consisted of peripheral blood, taken in a trial of Ad26.COV2.S vaccine versus placebo. The receptors originated from a person aged 18-65 years who received the Ad26.COV2.S COVID-19 vaccine or a placebo. CDR3s include the opening cysteine and the closing phenylalanine or tryptophan. D genes are given only for firm matches. The size field is filled for only some rows; it gives once, few, many or a size class.

d_call	v_call	j_call	clone_size	cdr3_nt	cdr3_aa
-	TRBV29-1	TRBJ1-4	once	TGCAGCGTTGAGGCTGGGTCTTATGAAAAACTGTTTTTT	CSVEAGSYEKLFF
-	TRBV5-1	TRBJ1-6	-	TGCGCCAGCAGCTTGAATGGCCAGGGAAATTCACCCCTCCACTTT	CASSLNGQGNSPLHF
-	TRBV5-1	TRBJ2-2	-	TGCGCCAGCATCCTATACCCACGGGCATCCGGGACCGGGGAGCTGTTTTTT	CASILYPRASGTGELFF
-	TRBV3-1/TRBV3-2	TRBJ2-5	-	TGTGCCAGCAGCTTAGTAGGGATGAGAGAGACCCAGTACTTC	CASSLVGMRETQYF
TRBD2	TRBV6-5	TRBJ2-2	-	TGTGCCAGCAGTTCTAGCGGGAGCGGATCCACCGGGGAGCTGTTTTTT	CASSSSGSGSTGELFF
-	TRBV4-3	TRBJ2-7	-	TGCGCCAGCAGCCAAGTCGGCAGGGCAGGCGAGCAGTACTTC	CASSQVGRAGEQYF
-	TRBV11-2	TRBJ1-2	-	TGTGCCAGCAGCTTAAACCCGGGGCCGCTTTATGGCTACACCTTC	CASSLNPGPLYGYTF
-	TRBV4-3	TRBJ1-4	-	TGCGCCAGCAGCCAAGCTCTACAGGGCGGCGAAAAACTGTTTTTT	CASSQALQGGEKLFF
-	TRBV7-2	TRBJ1-6	-	TGTGCCAGCAGCTTAGCAGGATCACCCCTCCACTTT	CASSLAGSPLHF
-	TRBV9	TRBJ2-2	-	TGTGCCAGCAGCGTAGCCTTTTGGGCCAACACCGGGGAGCTGTTTTTT	CASSVAFWANTGELFF
-	TRBV29-1	TRBJ1-2	-	TGCAGCGTTGAAGATAGGGCCTTCTATGGCTACACCTTC	CSVEDRAFYGYTF
-	TRBV12-3/TRBV12-4	TRBJ2-1	-	TGTGCCAGCAGTTTGCAGGGTAGGGTTGAGCAGTTCTTC	CASSLQGRVEQFF
-	TRBV7-3	TRBJ2-1	-	TGTGCCAGCAGCTTTGTCGCCTACAATGAGCAGTTCTTC	CASSFVAYNEQFF
-	TRBV5-6	TRBJ1-6	few	TGTGCCAGCAGCTTCTGGGGGGCATATAATTCACCCCTCCACTTT	CASSFWGAYNSPLHF
-	TRBV6-1	TRBJ2-7	-	TGTGCCAGCAGTGAAGCTGGGCAGAACTACGAGCAGTACTTC	CASSEAGQNYEQYF
-	TRBV10-3	TRBJ1-1	few	TGTGCCATCACCAAAGAGAGTCGGCGGGCTGAAGCTTTCTTT	CAITKESRRAEAFF
-	TRBV7-9	TRBJ2-2	-	TGTGCCAGCGCGGCAGGGGTGCACACCGGGGAGCTGTTTTTT	CASAAGVHTGELFF
-	TRBV28	TRBJ1-2	once	TGTGCCAGCAGTACCCTTAGGACGGATGGCTACACCTTC	CASSTLRTDGYTF
-	TRBV18	TRBJ2-5	-	TGTGCCAGCTCACCAGATGCGGGGTCGGTGGGGACCCAGTACTTC	CASSPDAGSVGTQYF
TRBD1	TRBV19	TRBJ1-1	-	TGTGCCAGTAGTAAGACAGGGTCGAACCCTGAAGCTTTCTTT	CASSKTGSNPEAFF
-	TRBV29-1	TRBJ2-4	-	TGCAGCGTTGAAGATTTCAGGGCTGGGATTCAGTACTTC	CSVEDFRAGIQYF
-	TRBV18	TRBJ2-3	-	TGTGCCAGCTCACATAATACAGGGATAGATACGCAGTATTTT	CASSHNTGIDTQYF
TRBD1	TRBV14	TRBJ2-5	-	TGTGCCAGCAGCCAGGACTGGGACAGGGATGCAGGGACCCAGTACTTC	CASSQDWDRDAGTQYF
-	TRBV5-6	TRBJ2-6	once	TGTGCCAGCACTCCCCCCCCTCTCTCTGGGGCCAACGTCCTGACTTTC	CASTPPPLSGANVLTF
-	TRBV9	TRBJ1-2	-	TGTGCCAGCAGCGTAGAAGGGAAGCCATATGGCTACACCTTC	CASSVEGKPYGYTF
-	TRBV15	TRBJ2-7	-	TGTGCCACCAGCAGAGAGGGGGGCACCTACGAGCAGTACTTC	CATSREGGTYEQYF
-	TRBV5-1	TRBJ2-1	-	TGCGCCAGCAGCCTTACGGCAGGAGACAATGAGCAGTTCTTC	CASSLTAGDNEQFF
TRBD2	TRBV5-1	TRBJ2-3	once	TGCGCCAGCAGCTGGGGACTAGCGGGGGGGCAGGGCACAGATACGCAGTATTTT	CASSWGLAGGQGTDTQYF
TRBD1	TRBV6-5	TRBJ1-5	-	TGTGCCAGCAGCCGACAGGGATACAGCAATCAGCCCCAGCATTTT	CASSRQGYSNQPQHF
TRBD1	TRBV5-1	TRBJ1-1	-	TGCGCCAGCACCAGAGGGGGCCGTGAAGCTTTCTTT	CASTRGGREAFF
-	TRBV28	TRBJ2-7	-	TGTGCCAGCAGGATAACGAGGGCCTACGAGCAGTACTTC	CASRITRAYEQYF
-	TRBV4-2	TRBJ2-7	-	TGTGCCAGCAGCCAACAACCCCAGACAGTACTATACGAGCAGTACTTC	CASSQQPQTVLYEQYF
-	TRBV21-1	TRBJ2-1	once	TGTGCCAGCAGCAAATATGGCCGGTCGGGGGCCGACTACAATGAGCAGTTCTTC	CASSKYGRSGADYNEQFF
TRBD2	TRBV5-4	TRBJ2-1	once	TGTGCCAGCAGCTTGGGGGGGGGATTAAATAATGAGCAGTTCTTC	CASSLGGGLNNEQFF
-	TRBV27	TRBJ1-5	few	TGTGCCATCGACCGGGACGGAGCTAATCAGCCCCAGCATTTT	CAIDRDGANQPQHF
-	TRBV5-1	TRBJ2-1	-	TGCGCCAGCAGCTTTCAGTCTGGGTACTCCTACAATGAGCAGTTCTTC	CASSFQSGYSYNEQFF
-	TRBV18	TRBJ1-1	-	TGTGCCAGCTCACCCCGGCTGGGGTACGGGAACACTGAAGCTTTCTTT	CASSPRLGYGNTEAFF
-	TRBV5-1	TRBJ1-6	-	TGCGCCAGCAGCTTGGTTGGTAATTCACCCCTCCACTTT	CASSLVGNSPLHF
TRBD1	TRBV19	TRBJ1-1	-	TGTGCCAAAACTACCCGGACAGGGCATGAGATGAACACTGAAGCTTTCTTT	CAKTTRTGHEMNTEAFF
-	TRBV5-1	TRBJ2-2	-	TGCGCCAGCAGCGCGGCCACCATGAACACCGGGGAGCTGTTTTTT	CASSAATMNTGELFF
TRBD2	TRBV6-2/TRBV6-3	TRBJ2-1	-	TGTGCCAGCAGTTACTCGTATCAGCGGGGGGGCACCCATGAGCAGTTCTTC	CASSYSYQRGGTHEQFF
TRBD1	TRBV20-1	TRBJ1-4	-	TGCAGTGCTGGTGACAAAGACAGGGTGCCAGCAAAACTGTTTTTT	CSAGDKDRVPAKLFF
-	TRBV5-6	TRBJ1-5	-	TGTGCCAGCAGCCAGCCTAATCAGCCCCAGCATTTT	CASSQPNQPQHF
-	TRBV5-4	TRBJ1-1	-	TGTGCCAGCAGCTTGGGACCCCAGGTGGGCCACACTGAAGCTTTCTTT	CASSLGPQVGHTEAFF
-	TRBV2	TRBJ2-4	-	TGTGCCATCCAAACTGGGGCGGTCCTAGCCAAAAACATTCAGTACTTC	CAIQTGAVLAKNIQYF
-	TRBV4-1	TRBJ1-1	few	TGCGCCAGCAGCCACCCGGGACTGACGAGGGGGGAAGCTTTCTTT	CASSHPGLTRGEAFF
-	TRBV3-1/TRBV3-2	TRBJ2-2	-	TGTGCCAGCAGCTTAAGGGCGCCTTACACCGGGGAGCTGTTTTTT	CASSLRAPYTGELFF
-	TRBV7-8	TRBJ2-7	-	TGTGCCAGCCACCCCGGAAACTCCTACGAGCAGTACTTC	CASHPGNSYEQYF
TRBD2	TRBV9	TRBJ2-3	-	TGTGCCAGCAGCACCGGGACTAGCGGGAGATTAAGCACAGATACGCAGTATTTT	CASSTGTSGRLSTDTQYF
-	TRBV10-3	TRBJ1-2	-	TGTGCCATCAAGGGAGGCCGGTTGGACAAGGAGGGGATCTATGGCTACACCTTC	CAIKGGRLDKEGIYGYTF
-	TRBV18	TRBJ1-1	-	TGTGCCAGCTCACCTGGCAGCTACACTGAAGCTTTCTTT	CASSPGSYTEAFF
TRBD2	TRBV29-1	TRBJ2-1	once	TGCAGCGTTGAGGATGTCGGGGGGGTGAGCAATGAGCAGTTCTTC	CSVEDVGGVSNEQFF
-	TRBV9	TRBJ2-2	-	TGTGCCAGCAGCGTCGGGGGGAACACCGGGGAGCTGTTTTTT	CASSVGGNTGELFF
TRBD1	TRBV6-6	TRBJ1-1	-	TGTGCCAGCAGTCCACCTGAGACGAGGACAGGGTGGGCGAACACTGAAGCTTTCTTT	CASSPPETRTGWANTEAFF
-	TRBV19	TRBJ2-1	-	TGTGCCAGTAGTATAGCCTCCCCTACAGGGATCCATGAGCAGTTCTTC	CASSIASPTGIHEQFF
-	TRBV11-2	TRBJ2-7	once	TGTGCCAGCAGCTTAGCCCAGGGAGTTACCTACGAGCAGTACTTC	CASSLAQGVTYEQYF
-	TRBV5-1	TRBJ2-5	-	TGCGCCAGCAGCTTGTTCCGGGAGCCCGGGGGAGTGATGGAGACCCAGTACTTC	CASSLFREPGGVMETQYF
-	TRBV6-2/TRBV6-3	TRBJ1-1	once	TGTGCCAGCAGTTCCGCATACGGCAGGCCCACTGGGACTGAAGCTTTCTTT	CASSSAYGRPTGTEAFF
TRBD2	TRBV10-3	TRBJ2-3	-	TGTGCCATCAGTGGCCAAGGGACTAGCGGTAATACGCAGTATTTT	CAISGQGTSGNTQYF
-	TRBV5-5	TRBJ2-7	-	TGTGCCAGCAGCTTCAGGGAAGACTCCTACGAGCAGTACTTC	CASSFREDSYEQYF